Included here is one TCR beta chain sequence, with context. Only in-frame clones appear in the TCRdb table, and some are missing; sequencing was by immunoSEQ multiplex PCR. The sample lists roughly 250,000 clones; approximately 92% were seen once. These data are taken from a study of blood T cell repertoires in COVID-19. Per the germline V gene, CDR1 is MNHEY and CDR2 is SMNVEV (reference sequence). V lost 2 bases and J 2 bases, leaving 12 bases between the germline ends. This CDR3 is 15 amino acids long. Source material: peripheral blood. The V call is TRBV27, the J call TRBJ1-2; TRBD1 might be the D (5 bases). This sequence was found in a young adult with COVID-19, enrolled during active disease. This chain's CDR3 is CASSLAAGSNYGYTF. Here the CDR3 DNA reads TGTGCCAGCAGTTTAGCCGCAGGGTCGAACTATGGCTACACCTTC.